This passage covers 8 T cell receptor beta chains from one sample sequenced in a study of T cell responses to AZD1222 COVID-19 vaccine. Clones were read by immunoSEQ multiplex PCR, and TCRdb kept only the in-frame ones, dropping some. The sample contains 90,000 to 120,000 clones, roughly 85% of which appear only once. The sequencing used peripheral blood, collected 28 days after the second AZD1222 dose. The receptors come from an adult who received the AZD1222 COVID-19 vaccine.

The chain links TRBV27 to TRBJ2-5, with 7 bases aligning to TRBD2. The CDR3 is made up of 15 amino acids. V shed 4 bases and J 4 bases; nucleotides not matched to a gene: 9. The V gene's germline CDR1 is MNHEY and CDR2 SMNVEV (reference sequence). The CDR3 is CASSSPQGGGETQYF. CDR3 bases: TGTGCCAGCAGTTCTCCCCAGGGCGGGGGAGAGACCCAGTACTTC.

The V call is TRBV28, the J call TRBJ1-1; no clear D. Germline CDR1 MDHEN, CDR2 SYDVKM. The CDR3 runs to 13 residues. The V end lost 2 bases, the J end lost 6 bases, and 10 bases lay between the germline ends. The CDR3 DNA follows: TGTGCCAGCAGTTTAGACGAGGAGGCTGAAGCTTTCTTT. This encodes CASSLDEEAEAFF.

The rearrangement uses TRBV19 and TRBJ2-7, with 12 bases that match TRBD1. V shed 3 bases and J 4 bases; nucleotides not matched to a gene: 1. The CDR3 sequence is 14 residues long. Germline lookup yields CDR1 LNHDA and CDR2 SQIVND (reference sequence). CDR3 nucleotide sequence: TGTGCCAGTAGTATGGGACAGGGGGCTTACGAGCAGTACTTC. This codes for CASSMGQGAYEQYF.

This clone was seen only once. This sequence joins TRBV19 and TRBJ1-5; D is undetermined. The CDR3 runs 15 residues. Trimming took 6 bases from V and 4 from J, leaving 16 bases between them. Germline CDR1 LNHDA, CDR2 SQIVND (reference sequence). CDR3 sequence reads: CASSPQKAENQPQHF. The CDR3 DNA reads TGTGCCAGTAGCCCCCAAAAGGCAGAAAATCAGCCCCAGCATTTT.

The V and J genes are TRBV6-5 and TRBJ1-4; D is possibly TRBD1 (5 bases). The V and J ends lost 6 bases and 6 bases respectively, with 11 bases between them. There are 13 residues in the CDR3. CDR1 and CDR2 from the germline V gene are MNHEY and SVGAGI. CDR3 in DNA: TGTGCCAGCAGGACAGCTTCTGATGAAAAACTGTTTTTT. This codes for CASRTASDEKLFF.

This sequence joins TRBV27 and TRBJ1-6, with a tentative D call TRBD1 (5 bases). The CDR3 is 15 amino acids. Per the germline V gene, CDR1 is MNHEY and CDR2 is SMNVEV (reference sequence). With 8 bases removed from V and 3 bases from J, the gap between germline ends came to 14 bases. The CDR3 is CASGSDQGYNSPLHF. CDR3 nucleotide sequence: TGTGCCAGCGGTTCAGATCAGGGCTATAATTCACCCCTCCACTTT.

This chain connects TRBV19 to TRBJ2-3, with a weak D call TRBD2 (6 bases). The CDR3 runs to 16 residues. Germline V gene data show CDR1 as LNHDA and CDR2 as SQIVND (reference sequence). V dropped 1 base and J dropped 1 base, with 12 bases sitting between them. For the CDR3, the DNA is TGTGCCAGTAGTATAGCGCGGGGTTGGGGCACAGATACGCAGTATTTT. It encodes CASSIARGWGTDTQYF.

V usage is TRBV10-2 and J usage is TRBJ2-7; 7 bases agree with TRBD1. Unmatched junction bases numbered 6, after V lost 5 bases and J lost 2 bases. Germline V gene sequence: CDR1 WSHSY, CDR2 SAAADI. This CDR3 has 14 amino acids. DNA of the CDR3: TGCGCCAGCAGTTCCGGGACAGCCGCCTACGAGCAGTACTTC. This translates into CASSSGTAAYEQYF.